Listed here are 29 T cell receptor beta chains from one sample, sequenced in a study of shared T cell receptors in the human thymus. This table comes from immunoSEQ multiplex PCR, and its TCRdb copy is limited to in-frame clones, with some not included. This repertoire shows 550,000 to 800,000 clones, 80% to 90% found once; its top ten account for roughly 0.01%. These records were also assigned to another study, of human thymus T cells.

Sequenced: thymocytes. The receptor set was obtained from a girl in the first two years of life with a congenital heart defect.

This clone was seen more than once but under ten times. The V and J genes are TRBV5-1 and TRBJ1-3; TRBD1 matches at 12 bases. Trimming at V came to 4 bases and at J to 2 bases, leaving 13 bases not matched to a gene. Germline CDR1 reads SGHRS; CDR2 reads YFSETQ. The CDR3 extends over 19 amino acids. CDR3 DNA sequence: TGCGCCAGCAGCCCGTCCCGGGACAGGGGGCGCCCCACTGGAAACACCATATATTTT. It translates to CASSPSRDRGRPTGNTIYF. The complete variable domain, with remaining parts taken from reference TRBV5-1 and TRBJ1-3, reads KAGVTQTPRYLIKTRGQQVTLSCSPISGHRSVSWYQQTPGQGLQFLFEYFSETQRNKGNFPGRFSGRQFSNSRSEMNVSTLELGDSALYLCASSPSRDRGRPTGNTIYFGEGSWLTVV.

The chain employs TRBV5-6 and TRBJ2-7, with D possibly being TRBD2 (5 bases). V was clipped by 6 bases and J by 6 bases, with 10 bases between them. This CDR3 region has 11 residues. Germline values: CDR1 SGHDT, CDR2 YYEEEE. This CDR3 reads CASTKRGEQYF. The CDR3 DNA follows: TGTGCCAGCACAAAACGGGGCGAGCAGTACTTC.

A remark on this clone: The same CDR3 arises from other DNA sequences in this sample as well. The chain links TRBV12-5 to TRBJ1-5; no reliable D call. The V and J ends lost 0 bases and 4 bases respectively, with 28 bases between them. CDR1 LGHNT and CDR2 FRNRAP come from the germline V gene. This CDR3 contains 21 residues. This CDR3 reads CASGLVPFCWAGYCGNQPQHF. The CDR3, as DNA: TGTGCTAGTGGTTTGGTACCGTTCTGCTGGGCAGGTTATTGTGGGAATCAGCCCCAGCATTTT.

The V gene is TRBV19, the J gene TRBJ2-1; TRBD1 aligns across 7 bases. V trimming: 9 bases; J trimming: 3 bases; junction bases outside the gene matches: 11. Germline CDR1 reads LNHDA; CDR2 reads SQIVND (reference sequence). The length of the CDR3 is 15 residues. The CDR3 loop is CASKQGKRGYNEQFF. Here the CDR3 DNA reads TGTGCCAGCAAACAGGGGAAGCGAGGCTACAATGAGCAGTTCTTC. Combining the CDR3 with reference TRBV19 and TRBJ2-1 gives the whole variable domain DGGITQSPKYLFRKEGQNVTLSCEQNLNHDAMYWYRQDPGQGLRLIYYSQIVNDFQKGDIAEGYSVSREKKESFPLTVTSAQKNPTAFYLCASKQGKRGYNEQFFGPGTRLTVL.

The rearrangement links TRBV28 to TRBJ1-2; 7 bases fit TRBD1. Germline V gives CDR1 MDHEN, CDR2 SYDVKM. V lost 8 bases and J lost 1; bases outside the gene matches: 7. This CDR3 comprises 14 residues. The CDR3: CASETGTDNYGYTF. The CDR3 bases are TGTGCCAGCGAAACCGGGACAGATAACTATGGCTACACCTTC.

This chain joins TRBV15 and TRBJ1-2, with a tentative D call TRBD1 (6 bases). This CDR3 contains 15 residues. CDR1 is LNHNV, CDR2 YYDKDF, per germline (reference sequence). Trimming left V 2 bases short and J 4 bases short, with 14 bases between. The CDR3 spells CATSRFIQQGYGYTF. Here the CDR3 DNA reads TGTGCCACCAGCAGATTCATACAACAGGGCTATGGCTACACCTTC.

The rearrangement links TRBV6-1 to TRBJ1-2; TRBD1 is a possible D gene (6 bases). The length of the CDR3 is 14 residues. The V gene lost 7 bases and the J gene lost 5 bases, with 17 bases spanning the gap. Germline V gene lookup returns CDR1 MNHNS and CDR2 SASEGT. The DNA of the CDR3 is TGTGCCAGCATTAGGGGGTTTGGGGATTATGGCTACACCTTC. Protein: CASIRGFGDYGYTF.

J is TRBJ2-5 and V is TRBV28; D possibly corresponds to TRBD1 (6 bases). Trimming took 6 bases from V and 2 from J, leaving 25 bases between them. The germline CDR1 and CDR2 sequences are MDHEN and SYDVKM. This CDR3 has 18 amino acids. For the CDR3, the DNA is TGTGCCAGCAGCTTACTACTACCAACCGGGACACCTCAAGAGACCCAGTACTTC. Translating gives CASSLLLPTGTPQETQYF.

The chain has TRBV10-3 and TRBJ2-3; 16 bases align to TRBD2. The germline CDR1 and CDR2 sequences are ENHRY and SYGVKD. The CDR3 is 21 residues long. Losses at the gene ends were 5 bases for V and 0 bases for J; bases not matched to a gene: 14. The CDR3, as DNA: TGTGCCATCAGTCCGGGACTAGCGGGGGGGCGGGGTCGGGCTAGCACAGATACGCAGTATTTT. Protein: CAISPGLAGGRGRASTDTQYF.

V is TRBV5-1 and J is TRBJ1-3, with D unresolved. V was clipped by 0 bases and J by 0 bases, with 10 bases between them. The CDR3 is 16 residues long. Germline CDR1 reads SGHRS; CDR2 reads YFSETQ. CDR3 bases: TGCGCCAGCAGCTTGGGGGTGACAAGCTCTGGAAACACCATATATTTT. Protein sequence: CASSLGVTSSGNTIYF. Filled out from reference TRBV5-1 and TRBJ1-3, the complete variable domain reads KAGVTQTPRYLIKTRGQQVTLSCSPISGHRSVSWYQQTPGQGLQFLFEYFSETQRNKGNFPGRFSGRQFSNSRSEMNVSTLELGDSALYLCASSLGVTSSGNTIYFGEGSWLTVV.

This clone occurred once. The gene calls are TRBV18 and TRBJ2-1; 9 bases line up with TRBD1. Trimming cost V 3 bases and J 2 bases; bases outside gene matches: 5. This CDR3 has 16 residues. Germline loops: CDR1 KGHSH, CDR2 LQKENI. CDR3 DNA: TGTGCCAGCTCACCTGCTCGGGACAGGGCCTACAATGAGCAGTTCTTC. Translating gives CASSPARDRAYNEQFF.

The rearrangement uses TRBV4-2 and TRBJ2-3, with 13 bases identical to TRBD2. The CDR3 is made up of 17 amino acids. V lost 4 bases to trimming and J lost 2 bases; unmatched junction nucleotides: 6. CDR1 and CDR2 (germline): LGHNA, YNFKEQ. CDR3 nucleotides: TGTGCCAGCAGCCTGAGACTAGCGGGGGGACCCACAGATACGCAGTATTTT. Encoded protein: CASSLRLAGGPTDTQYF.

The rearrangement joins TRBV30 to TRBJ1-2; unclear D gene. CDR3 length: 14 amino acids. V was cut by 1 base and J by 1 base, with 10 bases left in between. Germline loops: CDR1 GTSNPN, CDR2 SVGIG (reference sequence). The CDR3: CAWSEALINYGYTF. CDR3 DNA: TGTGCCTGGAGTGAAGCCTTAATTAACTATGGCTACACCTTC.

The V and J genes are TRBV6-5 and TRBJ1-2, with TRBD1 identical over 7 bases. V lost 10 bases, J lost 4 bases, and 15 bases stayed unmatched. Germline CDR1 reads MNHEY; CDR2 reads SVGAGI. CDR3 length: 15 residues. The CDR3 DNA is TGTGCCACCCGACAGGGCGTCCACACCACCTATGGCTACACCTTC. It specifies CATRQGVHTTYGYTF.

CDR3 sequence: CASSHRQDEKLFF. The CDR3 DNA sequence: TGCGCCAGCAGCCACCGGCAGGATGAAAAACTGTTTTTT. The rearrangement links TRBV4-1 to TRBJ1-4; unclear D gene. The CDR3 spans 13 residues. V was clipped by 3 bases and J by 6 bases, with 8 bases between them. CDR1 MGHRA and CDR2 YSYEKL come from the germline V gene.

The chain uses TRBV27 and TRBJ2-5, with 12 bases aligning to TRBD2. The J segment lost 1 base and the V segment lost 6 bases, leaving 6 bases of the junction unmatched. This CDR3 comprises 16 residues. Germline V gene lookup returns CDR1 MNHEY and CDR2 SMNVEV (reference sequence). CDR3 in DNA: TGTGCCAGCAGGCCACTACTAGCGGGGGGCCAAGAGACCCAGTACTTC. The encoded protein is CASRPLLAGGQETQYF.

The DNA of the CDR3 is TGTGCCAGCAGCGTCGGGACAGAGAGCACAGATACGCAGTATTTT. Translating gives CASSVGTESTDTQYF. The chain combines TRBV9 with TRBJ2-3, with 7 positions matching TRBD1. Germline values: CDR1 SGDLS, CDR2 YYNGEE. This CDR3 spans 15 amino acids. The V and J ends lost 2 bases and 0 bases, in that order; junction bases with no gene match: 3.

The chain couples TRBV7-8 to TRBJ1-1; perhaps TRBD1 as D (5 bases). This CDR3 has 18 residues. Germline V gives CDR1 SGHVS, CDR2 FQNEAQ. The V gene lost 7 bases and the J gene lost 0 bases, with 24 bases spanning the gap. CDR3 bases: TGTGCCAGCAACCTCGACAGTCCACCTCTTAAAATGAACACTGAAGCTTTCTTT. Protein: CASNLDSPPLKMNTEAFF.

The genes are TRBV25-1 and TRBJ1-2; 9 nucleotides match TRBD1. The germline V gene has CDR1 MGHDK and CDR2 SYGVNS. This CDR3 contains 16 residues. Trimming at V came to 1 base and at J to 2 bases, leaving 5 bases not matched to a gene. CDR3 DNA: TGTGCCAGCAGTGAATTAGGGGACAGGGTCAACTATGGCTACACCTTC. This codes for CASSELGDRVNYGYTF.

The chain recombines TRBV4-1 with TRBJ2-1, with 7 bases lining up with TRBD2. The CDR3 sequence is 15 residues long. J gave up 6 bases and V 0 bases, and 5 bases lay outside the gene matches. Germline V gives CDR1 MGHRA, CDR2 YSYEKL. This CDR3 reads CASSQDPTSSNEQFF. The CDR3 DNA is TGCGCCAGCAGCCAAGACCCGACTAGCAGCAATGAGCAGTTCTTC.

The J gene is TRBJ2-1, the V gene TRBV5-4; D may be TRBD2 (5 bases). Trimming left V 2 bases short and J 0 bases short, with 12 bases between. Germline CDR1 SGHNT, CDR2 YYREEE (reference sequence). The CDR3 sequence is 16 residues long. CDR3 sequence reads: CASSLPSRGSYNEQFF. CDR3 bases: TGTGCCAGCAGCTTACCCTCACGGGGCTCCTACAATGAGCAGTTCTTC.

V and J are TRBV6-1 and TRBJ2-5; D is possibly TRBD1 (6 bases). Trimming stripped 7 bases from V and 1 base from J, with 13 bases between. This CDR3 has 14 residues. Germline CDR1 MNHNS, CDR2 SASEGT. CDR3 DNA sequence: TGTGCCAGCATTAGGAACAGGGTCCAAGAGACCCAGTACTTC. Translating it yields CASIRNRVQETQYF.

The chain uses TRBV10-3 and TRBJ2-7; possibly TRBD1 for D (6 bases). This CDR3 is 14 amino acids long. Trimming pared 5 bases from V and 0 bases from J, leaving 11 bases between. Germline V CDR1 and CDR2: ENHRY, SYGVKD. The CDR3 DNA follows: TGTGCCATCAGTAAACAGGGACCCTCCTACGAGCAGTACTTC. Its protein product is CAISKQGPSYEQYF.

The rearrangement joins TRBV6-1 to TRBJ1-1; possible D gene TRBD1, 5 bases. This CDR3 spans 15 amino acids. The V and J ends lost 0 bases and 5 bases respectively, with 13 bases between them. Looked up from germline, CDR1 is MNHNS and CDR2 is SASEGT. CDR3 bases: TGTGCCAGCAGTGAAGCGATTCAGGGAAGGACTGAAGCTTTCTTT. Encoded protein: CASSEAIQGRTEAFF.

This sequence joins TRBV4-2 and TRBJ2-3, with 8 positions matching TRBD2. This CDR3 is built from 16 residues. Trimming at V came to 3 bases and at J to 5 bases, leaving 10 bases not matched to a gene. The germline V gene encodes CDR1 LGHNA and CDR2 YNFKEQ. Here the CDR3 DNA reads TGTGCCAGCAGCCACACACGGGGGGGCCGTAAAGATACGCAGTATTTT. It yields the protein CASSHTRGGRKDTQYF.

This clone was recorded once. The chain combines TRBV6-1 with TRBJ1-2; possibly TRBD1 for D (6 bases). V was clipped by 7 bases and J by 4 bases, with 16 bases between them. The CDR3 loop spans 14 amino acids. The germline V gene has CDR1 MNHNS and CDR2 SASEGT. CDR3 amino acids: CASNTDGTRYGYTF. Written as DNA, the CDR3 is TGTGCCAGCAATACCGACGGGACACGCTATGGCTACACCTTC.

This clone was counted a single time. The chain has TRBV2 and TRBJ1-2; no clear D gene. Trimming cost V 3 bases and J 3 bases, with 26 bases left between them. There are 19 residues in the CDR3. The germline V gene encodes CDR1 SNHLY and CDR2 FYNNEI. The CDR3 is CASSDHHDTRDWRDYGYTF. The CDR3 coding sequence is TGTGCCAGCAGTGATCATCATGACACCCGCGACTGGAGGGACTATGGCTACACCTTC.

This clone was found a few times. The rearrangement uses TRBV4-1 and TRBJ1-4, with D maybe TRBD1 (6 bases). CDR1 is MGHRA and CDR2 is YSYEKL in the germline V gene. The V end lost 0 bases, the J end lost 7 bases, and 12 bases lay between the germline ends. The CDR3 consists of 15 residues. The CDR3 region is CASSQDHRGGEKLFF. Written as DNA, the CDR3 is TGCGCCAGCAGCCAAGACCATCGAGGGGGTGAAAAACTGTTTTTT.

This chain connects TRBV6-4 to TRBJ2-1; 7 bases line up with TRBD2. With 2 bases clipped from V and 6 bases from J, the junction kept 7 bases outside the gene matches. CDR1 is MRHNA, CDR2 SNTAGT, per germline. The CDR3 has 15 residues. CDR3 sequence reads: CASSDQRGTGNEQFF. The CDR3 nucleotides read TGTGCCAGCAGTGACCAGCGGGGTACGGGCAATGAGCAGTTCTTC.